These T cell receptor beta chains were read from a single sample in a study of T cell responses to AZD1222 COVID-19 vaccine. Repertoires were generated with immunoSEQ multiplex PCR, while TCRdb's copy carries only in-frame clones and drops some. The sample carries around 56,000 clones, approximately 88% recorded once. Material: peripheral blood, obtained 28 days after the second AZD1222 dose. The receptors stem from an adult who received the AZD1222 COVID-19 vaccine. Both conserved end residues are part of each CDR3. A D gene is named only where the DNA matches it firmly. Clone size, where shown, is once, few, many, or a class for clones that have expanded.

CDR3: CASSFRTSYNEQFF; DNA: TGCGCCAGCAGCTTCAGGACCTCCTACAATGAGCAGTTCTTC; size: -; J: TRBJ2-1; V: TRBV5-1; D: -
CDR3: CASSSNPGLDNEQFF; DNA: TGTGCCAGCAGCTCAAACCCAGGGTTAGATAATGAGCAGTTCTTC; size: -; J: TRBJ2-1; V: TRBV11-2; D: -
CDR3: CASSSSGTMETQYF; DNA: TGTGCCAGCAGCTCGAGCGGGACGATGGAGACCCAGTACTTC; size: once; J: TRBJ2-5; V: TRBV7-2; D: TRBD2
CDR3: CSGRGAGVEQFF; DNA: TGCAGCGGCAGGGGGGCGGGGGTTGAGCAGTTCTTC; size: -; J: TRBJ2-1; V: TRBV29-1; D: -
CDR3: CASLKVRDNEQFF; DNA: TGTGCCAGCCTAAAAGTCCGGGACAATGAGCAGTTCTTC; size: once; J: TRBJ2-1; V: TRBV2; D: -
CDR3: CASSQDRGTGELFF; DNA: TGTGCCAGCAGCCAAGATAGGGGCACCGGGGAGCTGTTTTTT; size: once; J: TRBJ2-2; V: TRBV3-1/TRBV3-2; D: -
CDR3: CASSVAINTEAFF; DNA: TGTGCCAGCAGCGTAGCTATCAACACTGAAGCTTTCTTT; size: -; J: TRBJ1-1; V: TRBV9; D: -
CDR3: CASPSSGSTDTQYF; DNA: TGTGCCAGCCCTTCTAGCGGGAGCACAGATACGCAGTATTTT; size: -; J: TRBJ2-3; V: TRBV3-1/TRBV3-2; D: TRBD2
CDR3: CASSADRGTVATNEKLFF; DNA: TGCGCCAGCAGCGCAGACAGGGGAACCGTTGCAACTAATGAAAAACTGTTTTTT; size: -; J: TRBJ1-4; V: TRBV5-1; D: TRBD1
CDR3: CASSGRETGPYEQYF; DNA: TGCGCCAGCAGTGGCCGTGAGACAGGGCCCTACGAGCAGTACTTC; size: -; J: TRBJ2-7; V: TRBV10-2; D: TRBD1
CDR3: CATAPEGPTDTQYF; DNA: TGTGCCACCGCCCCGGAGGGTCCCACAGATACGCAGTATTTT; size: -; J: TRBJ2-3; V: TRBV24-1; D: -
CDR3: CATSDSTDEKLFF; DNA: TGTGCCACCAGTGATTCTACGGATGAAAAACTGTTTTTT; size: -; J: TRBJ1-4; V: TRBV24-1; D: -
CDR3: CASSLNPKGNYGYTF; DNA: TGTGCCAGCAGTTTAAATCCTAAGGGGAACTATGGCTACACCTTC; size: -; J: TRBJ1-2; V: TRBV28; D: -
CDR3: CASSLGGFVSAGGGEQYF; DNA: TGCGCCAGCAGCTTGGGAGGATTTGTGAGTGCCGGGGGAGGCGAGCAGTACTTC; size: -; J: TRBJ2-7; V: TRBV5-1; D: -
CDR3: CATRPGTSVSYEQYF; DNA: TGTGCCACCAGGCCCGGGACTAGCGTCTCCTACGAGCAGTACTTC; size: -; J: TRBJ2-7; V: TRBV24-1; D: TRBD2
CDR3: CASSYGDAGPNNEQFF; DNA: TGTGCCAGCAGTTACGGGGATGCCGGTCCAAACAATGAGCAGTTCTTC; size: medium-sized; J: TRBJ2-1; V: TRBV6-2/TRBV6-3; D: -
CDR3: CASSYHAGDNEQFF; DNA: TGTGCCAGCAGTTACCACGCGGGAGACAATGAGCAGTTCTTC; size: -; J: TRBJ2-1; V: TRBV6-5; D: TRBD2
CDR3: CSAGDRGTNEKLFF; DNA: TGCAGCGCCGGAGACAGGGGAACTAATGAAAAACTGTTTTTT; size: -; J: TRBJ1-4; V: TRBV29-1; D: TRBD1
CDR3: CASHVRGSNQPQHF; DNA: TGTGCCAGCCACGTTAGGGGTAGCAATCAGCCCCAGCATTTT; size: -; J: TRBJ1-5; V: TRBV19; D: -
CDR3: CASSEVRTGNTEAFF; DNA: TGTGCCAGCAGTGAAGTCCGGACAGGGAACACTGAAGCTTTCTTT; size: few; J: TRBJ1-1; V: TRBV6-1; D: TRBD1
CDR3: CASSPGADPNTGELFF; DNA: TGTGCCAGCAGCCCAGGGGCAGACCCGAACACCGGGGAGCTGTTTTTT; size: -; J: TRBJ2-2; V: TRBV7-6; D: -
CDR3: CSATNSEKLFF; DNA: TGCAGTGCTACAAATTCTGAAAAACTGTTTTTT; size: -; J: TRBJ1-4; V: TRBV20-1; D: -
CDR3: CATSRRGLNTGELFF; DNA: TGTGCCACCAGCCGCAGAGGACTAAACACCGGGGAGCTGTTTTTT; size: -; J: TRBJ2-2; V: TRBV24-1; D: -